This T cell receptor beta chain emerged from a study of blood T cell repertoires in COVID-19. Across the whole study: Samples taken during acute and convalescent COVID-19 were collected in the United States, Italy and Spain. T cells, B-cell-depleted T cells, or PBMCs provided the cDNA or gDNA that served as material.

Assay: immunoSEQ multiplex PCR; the TCRdb copy retains only in-frame clones and omits some. Of about 48,000 clones in the sample, over 75% were seen once. Germline CDR1 and CDR2: MNHEY and SVGEGT. The CDR3 contains 12 residues. Concerning this clone: Its ends do not fully match the called genes, so a read error is possible.

What was sequenced was peripheral blood. The chain carries TRBV6-2 or TRBV6-3 and TRBJ1-1, with D perhaps TRBD1 (6 bases). The source of this sequence is a human donor in a cohort sampled during active COVID-19. The donor label of this sample is uncertain. Written as DNA, the CDR3 is TGTGTCAGCAGCCCGACAGGTTATGAAGCTTTCTTT. Protein sequence: CVSSPTGYEAFF.